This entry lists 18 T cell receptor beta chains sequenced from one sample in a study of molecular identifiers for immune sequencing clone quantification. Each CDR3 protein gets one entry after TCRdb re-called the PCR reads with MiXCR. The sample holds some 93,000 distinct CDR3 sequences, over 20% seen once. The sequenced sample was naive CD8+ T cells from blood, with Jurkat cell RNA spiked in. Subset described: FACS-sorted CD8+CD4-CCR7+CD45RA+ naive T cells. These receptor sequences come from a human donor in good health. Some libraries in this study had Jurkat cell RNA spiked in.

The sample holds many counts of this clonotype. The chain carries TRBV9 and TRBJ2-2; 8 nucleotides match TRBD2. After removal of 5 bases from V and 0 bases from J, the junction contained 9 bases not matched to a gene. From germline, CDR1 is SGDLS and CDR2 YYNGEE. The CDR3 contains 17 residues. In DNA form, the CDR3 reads TGTGCCAGCAGTCGGGAGGGCGGGGGCCCGAACACCGGGGAGCTGTTTTTT. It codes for CASSREGGGPNTGELFF.

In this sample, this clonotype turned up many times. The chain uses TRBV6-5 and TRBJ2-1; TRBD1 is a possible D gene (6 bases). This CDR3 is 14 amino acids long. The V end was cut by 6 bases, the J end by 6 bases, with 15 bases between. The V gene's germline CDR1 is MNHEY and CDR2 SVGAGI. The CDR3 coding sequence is TGTGCCAGCAGCACCGGACAGTCTCTCAATGAGCAGTTCTTC. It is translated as CASSTGQSLNEQFF.

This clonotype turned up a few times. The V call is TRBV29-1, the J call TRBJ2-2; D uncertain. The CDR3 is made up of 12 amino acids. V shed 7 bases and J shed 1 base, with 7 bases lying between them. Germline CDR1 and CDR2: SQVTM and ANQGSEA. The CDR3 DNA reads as TGCAGCGCCGACGGGAACACCGGGGAGCTGTTTTTT. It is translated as CSADGNTGELFF.

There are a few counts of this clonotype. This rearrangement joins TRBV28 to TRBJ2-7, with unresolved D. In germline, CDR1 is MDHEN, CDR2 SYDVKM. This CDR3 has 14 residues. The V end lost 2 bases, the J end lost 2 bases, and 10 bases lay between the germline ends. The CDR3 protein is CASSLASRTYEQYF. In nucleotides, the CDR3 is TGTGCCAGCAGTTTAGCTTCCAGAACCTACGAGCAGTACTTC.

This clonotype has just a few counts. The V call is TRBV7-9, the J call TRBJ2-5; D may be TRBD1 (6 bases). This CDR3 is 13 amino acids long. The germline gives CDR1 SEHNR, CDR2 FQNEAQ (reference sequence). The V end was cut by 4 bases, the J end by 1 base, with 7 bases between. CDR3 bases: TGTGCCAGCAGCTCGGACAGCCAAGAGACCCAGTACTTC. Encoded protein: CASSSDSQETQYF.

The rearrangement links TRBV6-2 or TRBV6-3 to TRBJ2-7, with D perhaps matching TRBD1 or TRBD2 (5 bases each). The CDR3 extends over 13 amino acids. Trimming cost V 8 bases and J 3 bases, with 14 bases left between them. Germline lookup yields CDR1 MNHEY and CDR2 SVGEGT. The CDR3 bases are TGTGCCAGCCGCCGGGGCGGATACTACGAGCAGTACTTC. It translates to CASRRGGYYEQYF.

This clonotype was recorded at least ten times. CDR3: CASRGLRTGITDTQYF. As DNA, the CDR3 is TGTGCCAGTAGAGGCCTCAGGACGGGGATCACAGATACGCAGTATTTT. The gene calls are TRBV12-3 or TRBV12-4 and TRBJ2-3; D perhaps matches TRBD2 (5 bases). The V gene lost 9 bases and the J gene lost 2 bases, with 21 bases spanning the gap. The CDR3 is made up of 16 amino acids.

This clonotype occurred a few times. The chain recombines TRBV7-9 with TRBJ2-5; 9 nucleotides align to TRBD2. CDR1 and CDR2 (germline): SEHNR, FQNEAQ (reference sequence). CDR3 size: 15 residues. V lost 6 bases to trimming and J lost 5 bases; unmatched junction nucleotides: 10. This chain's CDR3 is CASSHNVAGVETQYF. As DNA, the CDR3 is TGTGCCAGCAGTCATAATGTAGCGGGGGTGGAGACCCAGTACTTC. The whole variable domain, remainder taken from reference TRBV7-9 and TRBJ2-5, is DTGVSQNPRHKITKRGQNVTFRCDPISEHNRLYWYRQTLGQGPEFLTYFQNEAQLEKSRLLSDRFSAERPKGSFSTLEIQRTEQGDSAMYLCASSHNVAGVETQYFGPGTRLLVL.

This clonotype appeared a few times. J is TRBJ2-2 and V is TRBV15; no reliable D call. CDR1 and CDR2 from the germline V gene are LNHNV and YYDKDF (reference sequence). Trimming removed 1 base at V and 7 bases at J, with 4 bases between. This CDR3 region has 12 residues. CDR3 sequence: CATSRADGELFF. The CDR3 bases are TGTGCCACCAGCAGAGCGGACGGGGAGCTGTTTTTT.

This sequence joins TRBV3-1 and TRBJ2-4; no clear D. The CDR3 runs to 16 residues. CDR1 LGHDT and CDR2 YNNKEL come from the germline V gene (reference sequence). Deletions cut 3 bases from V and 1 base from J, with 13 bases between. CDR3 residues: CASSHDPLVAKNIQYF. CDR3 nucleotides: TGTGCCAGCAGCCACGACCCGCTTGTTGCCAAAAACATTCAGTACTTC. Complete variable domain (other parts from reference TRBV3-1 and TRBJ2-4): DTAVSQTPKYLVTQMGNDKSIKCEQNLGHDTMYWYKQDSKKFLKIMFSYNNKELIINETVPNRFSPKSPDKAHLNLHINSLELGDSAVYFCASSHDPLVAKNIQYFGAGTRLSVL.

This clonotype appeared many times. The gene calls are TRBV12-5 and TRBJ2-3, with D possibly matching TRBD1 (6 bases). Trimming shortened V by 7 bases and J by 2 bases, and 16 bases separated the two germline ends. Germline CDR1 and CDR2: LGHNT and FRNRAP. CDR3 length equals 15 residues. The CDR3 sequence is CASAPGVLITDTQYF. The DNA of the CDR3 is TGTGCTAGTGCCCCAGGGGTTTTGATCACAGATACGCAGTATTTT.

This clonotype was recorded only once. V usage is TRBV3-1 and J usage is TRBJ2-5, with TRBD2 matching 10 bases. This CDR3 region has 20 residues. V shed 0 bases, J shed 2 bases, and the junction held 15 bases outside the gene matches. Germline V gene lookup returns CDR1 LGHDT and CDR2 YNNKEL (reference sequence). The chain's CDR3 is CASSQELTTSGDYDQETQYF. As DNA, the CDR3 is TGTGCCAGCAGCCAAGAATTAACTACTAGCGGGGACTACGATCAAGAGACCCAGTACTTC.

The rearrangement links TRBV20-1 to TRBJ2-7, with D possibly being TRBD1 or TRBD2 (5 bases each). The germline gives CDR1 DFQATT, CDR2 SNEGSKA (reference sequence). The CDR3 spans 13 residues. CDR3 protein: CRVVVGTPYEQYF. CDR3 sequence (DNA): TGCAGGGTCGTGGTCGGGACCCCCTACGAGCAGTACTTC.

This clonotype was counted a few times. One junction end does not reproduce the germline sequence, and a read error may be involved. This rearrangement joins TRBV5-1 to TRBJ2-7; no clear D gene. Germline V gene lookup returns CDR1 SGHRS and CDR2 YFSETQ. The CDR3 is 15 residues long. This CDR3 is CASGLVYGFSYEQYF. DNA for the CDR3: TGCGCCAGCGGCTTGGTTTATGGCTTCTCCTACGAGCAGTACTTC.

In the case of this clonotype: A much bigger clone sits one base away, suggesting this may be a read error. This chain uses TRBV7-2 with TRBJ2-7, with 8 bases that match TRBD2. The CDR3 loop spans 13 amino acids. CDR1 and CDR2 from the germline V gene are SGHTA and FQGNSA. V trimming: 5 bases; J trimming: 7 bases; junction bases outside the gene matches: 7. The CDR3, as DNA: TGTGCCAGCAGCAGCCCCCTAGCGGGTGAGCAGTACTTC. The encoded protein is CASSSPLAGEQYF.

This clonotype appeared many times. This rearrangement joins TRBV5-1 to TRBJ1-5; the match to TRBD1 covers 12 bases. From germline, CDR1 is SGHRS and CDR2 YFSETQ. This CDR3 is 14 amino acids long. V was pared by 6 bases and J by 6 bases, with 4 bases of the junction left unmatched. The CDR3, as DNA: TGCGCCAGCACCGGGACAGGGGGCGTTCAGCCCCAGCATTTT. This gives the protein CASTGTGGVQPQHF.

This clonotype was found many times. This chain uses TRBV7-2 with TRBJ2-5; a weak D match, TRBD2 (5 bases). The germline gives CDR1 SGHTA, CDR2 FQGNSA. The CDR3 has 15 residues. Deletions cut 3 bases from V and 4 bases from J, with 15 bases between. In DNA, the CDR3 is TGTGCCAGCAGCTTTCGGACTCGCGCAAGAGAGACCCAGTACTTC. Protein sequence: CASSFRTRARETQYF.

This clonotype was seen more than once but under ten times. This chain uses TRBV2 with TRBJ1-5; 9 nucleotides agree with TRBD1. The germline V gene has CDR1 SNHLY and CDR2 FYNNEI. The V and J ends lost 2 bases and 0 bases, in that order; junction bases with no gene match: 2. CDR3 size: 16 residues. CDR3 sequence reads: CASSENRGLSNQPQHF. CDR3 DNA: TGTGCCAGCAGTGAAAACAGGGGGCTTAGCAATCAGCCCCAGCATTTT.